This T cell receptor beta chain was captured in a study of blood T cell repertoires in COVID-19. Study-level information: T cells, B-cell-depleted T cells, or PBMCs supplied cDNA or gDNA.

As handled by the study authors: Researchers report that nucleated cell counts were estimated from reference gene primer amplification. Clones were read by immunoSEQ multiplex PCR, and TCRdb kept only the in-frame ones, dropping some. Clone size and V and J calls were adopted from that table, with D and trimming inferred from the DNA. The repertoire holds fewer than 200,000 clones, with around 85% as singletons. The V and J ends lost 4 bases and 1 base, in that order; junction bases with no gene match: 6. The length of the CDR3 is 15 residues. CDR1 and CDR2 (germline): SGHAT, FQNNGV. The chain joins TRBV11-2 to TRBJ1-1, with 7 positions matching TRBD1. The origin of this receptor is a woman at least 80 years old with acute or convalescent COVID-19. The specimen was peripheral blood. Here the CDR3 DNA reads TGTGCCAGCAGCTGGAGACAGGGAGGGAACACTGAAGCTTTCTTT. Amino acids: CASSWRQGGNTEAFF.